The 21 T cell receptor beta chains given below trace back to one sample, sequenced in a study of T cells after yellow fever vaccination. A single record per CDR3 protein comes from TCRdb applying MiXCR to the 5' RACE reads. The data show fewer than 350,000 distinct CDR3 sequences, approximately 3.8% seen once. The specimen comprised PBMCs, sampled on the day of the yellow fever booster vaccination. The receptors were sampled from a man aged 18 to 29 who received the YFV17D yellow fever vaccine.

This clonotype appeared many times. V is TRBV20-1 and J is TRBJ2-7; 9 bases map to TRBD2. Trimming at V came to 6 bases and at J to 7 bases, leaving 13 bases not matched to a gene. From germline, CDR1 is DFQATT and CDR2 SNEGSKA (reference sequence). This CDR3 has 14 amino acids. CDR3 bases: TGCAGTGCGCCTAAGCGGGGGGTCCTGGGGGAGCAGTACTTC. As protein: CSAPKRGVLGEQYF.

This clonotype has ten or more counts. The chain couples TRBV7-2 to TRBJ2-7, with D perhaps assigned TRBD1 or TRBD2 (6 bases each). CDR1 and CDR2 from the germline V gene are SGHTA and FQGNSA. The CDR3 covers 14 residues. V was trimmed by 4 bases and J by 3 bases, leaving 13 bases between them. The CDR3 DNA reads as TGTGCCAGCAGCTCTACAGGGACTTACTACGAGCAGTACTTC. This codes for CASSSTGTYYEQYF. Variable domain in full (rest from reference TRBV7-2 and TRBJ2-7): GAGVSQSPSNKVTEKGKDVELRCDPISGHTALYWYRQSLGQGLEFLIYFQGNSAPDKSGLPSDRFSAERTGGSVSTLTIQRTQQEDSAVYLCASSSTGTYYEQYFGPGTRLTVT.

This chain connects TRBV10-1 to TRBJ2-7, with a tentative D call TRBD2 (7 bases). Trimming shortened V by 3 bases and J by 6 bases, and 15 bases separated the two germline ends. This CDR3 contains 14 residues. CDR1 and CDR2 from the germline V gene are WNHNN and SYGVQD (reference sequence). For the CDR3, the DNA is TGCGCCAGCAGTGATCGTGGGGGGGCCGGCGAGCAGTACTTC. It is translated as CASSDRGGAGEQYF.

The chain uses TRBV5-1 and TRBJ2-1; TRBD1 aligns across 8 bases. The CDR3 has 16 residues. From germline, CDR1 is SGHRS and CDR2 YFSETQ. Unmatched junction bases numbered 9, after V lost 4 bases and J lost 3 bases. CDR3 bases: TGCGCCAGCAGCGAAACCGGGACAGGTGGCTACAATGAGCAGTTCTTC. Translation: CASSETGTGGYNEQFF.

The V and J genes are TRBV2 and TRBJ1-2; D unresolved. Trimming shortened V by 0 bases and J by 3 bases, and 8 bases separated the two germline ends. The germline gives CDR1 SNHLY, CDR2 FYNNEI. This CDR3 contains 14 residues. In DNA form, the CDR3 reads TGTGCCAGCAGTGAAGCAGGGTACGACTATGGCTACACCTTC. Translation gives CASSEAGYDYGYTF.

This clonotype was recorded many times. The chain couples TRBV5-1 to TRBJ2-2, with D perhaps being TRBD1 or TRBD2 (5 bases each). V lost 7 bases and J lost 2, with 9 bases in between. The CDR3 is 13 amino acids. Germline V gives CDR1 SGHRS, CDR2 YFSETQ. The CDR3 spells CASGGDNTGELFF. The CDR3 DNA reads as TGCGCCAGCGGGGGAGATAACACCGGGGAGCTGTTTTTT.

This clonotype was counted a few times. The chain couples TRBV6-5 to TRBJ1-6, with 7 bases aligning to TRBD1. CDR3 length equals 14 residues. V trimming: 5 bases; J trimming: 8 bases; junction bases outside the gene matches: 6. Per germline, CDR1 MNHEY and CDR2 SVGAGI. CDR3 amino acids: CASSQQGSYSPLHF. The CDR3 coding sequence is TGTGCCAGCAGTCAACAGGGGTCGTATTCACCCCTCCACTTT.

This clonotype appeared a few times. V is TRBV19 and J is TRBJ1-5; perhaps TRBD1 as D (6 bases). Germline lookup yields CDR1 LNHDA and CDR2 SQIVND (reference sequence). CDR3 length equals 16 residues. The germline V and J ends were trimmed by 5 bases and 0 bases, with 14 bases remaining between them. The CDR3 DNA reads TGTGCCAGTAGTGATGGGACACCAGTTAGCAATCAGCCCCAGCATTTT. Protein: CASSDGTPVSNQPQHF.

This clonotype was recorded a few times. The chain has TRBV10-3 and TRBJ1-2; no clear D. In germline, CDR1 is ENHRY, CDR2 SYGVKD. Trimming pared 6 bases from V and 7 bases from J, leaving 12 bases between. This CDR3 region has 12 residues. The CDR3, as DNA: TGTGCCATCAGGAAATCTCTAGGTGGCTACACCTTC. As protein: CAIRKSLGGYTF.

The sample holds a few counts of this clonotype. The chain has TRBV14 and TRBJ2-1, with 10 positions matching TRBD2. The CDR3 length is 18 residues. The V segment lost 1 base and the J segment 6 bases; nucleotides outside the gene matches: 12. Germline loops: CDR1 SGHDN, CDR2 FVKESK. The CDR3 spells CASSQVSSGGAARNEQFF. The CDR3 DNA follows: TGTGCCAGCAGCCAAGTTTCAAGCGGGGGGGCCGCACGCAATGAGCAGTTCTTC.

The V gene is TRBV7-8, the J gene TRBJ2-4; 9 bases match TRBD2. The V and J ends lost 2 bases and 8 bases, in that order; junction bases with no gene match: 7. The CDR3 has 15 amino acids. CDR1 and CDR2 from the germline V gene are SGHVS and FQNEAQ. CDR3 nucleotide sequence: TGTGCCAGCAGCTTACGGGCTAGCGGGGTTGACATTCAGTACTTC. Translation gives CASSLRASGVDIQYF.

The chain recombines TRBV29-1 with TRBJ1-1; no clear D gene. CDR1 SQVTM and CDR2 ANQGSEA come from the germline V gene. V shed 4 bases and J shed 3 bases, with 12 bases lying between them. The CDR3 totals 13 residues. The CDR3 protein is CSVGMARDTEAFF. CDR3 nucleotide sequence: TGCAGCGTTGGTATGGCCCGCGACACTGAAGCTTTCTTT.

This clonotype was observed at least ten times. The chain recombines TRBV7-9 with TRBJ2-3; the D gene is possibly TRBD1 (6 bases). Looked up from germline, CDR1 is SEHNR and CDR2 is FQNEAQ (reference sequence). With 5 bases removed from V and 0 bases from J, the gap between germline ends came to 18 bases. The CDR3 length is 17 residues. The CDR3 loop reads CASSPRQRTASTDTQYF. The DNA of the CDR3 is TGTGCCAGCAGCCCACGCCAGAGGACAGCTAGCACAGATACGCAGTATTTT.

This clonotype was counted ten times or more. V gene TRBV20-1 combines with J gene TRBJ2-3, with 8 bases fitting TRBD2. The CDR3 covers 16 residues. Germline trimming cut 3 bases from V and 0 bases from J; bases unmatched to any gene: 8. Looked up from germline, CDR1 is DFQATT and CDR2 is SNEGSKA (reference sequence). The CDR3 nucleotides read TGCAGTGCTAGTCAAGGCCTAGCGGGCAGCACAGATACGCAGTATTTT. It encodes CSASQGLAGSTDTQYF.

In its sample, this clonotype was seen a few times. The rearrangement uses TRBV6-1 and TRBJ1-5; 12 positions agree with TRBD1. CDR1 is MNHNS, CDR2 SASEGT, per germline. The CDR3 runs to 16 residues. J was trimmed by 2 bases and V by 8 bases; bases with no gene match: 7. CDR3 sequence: CASGTGGFFGNQPQHF. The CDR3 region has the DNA TGTGCCAGCGGGACAGGGGGCTTCTTTGGCAATCAGCCCCAGCATTTT.

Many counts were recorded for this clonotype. CDR3 sequence (DNA): TGCGCCAGCAGGGAATTTCAGGGATACTCCTACGAGCAGTACTTC. Encoded protein: CASREFQGYSYEQYF. The V call is TRBV5-1, the J call TRBJ2-7, with D perhaps matching TRBD1 (5 bases). Germline CDR1 reads SGHRS; CDR2 reads YFSETQ. Trimming pared 5 bases from V and 0 bases from J, leaving 15 bases between. The CDR3 contains 15 residues. Variable domain in full (rest from reference TRBV5-1 and TRBJ2-7): KAGVTQTPRYLIKTRGQQVTLSCSPISGHRSVSWYQQTPGQGLQFLFEYFSETQRNKGNFPGRFSGRQFSNSRSEMNVSTLELGDSALYLCASREFQGYSYEQYFGPGTRLTVT.

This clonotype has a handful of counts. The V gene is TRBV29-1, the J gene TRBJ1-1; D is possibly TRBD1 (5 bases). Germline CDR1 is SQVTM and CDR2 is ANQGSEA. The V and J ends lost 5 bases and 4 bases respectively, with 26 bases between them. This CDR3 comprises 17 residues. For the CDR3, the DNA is TGCAGCGTTACCGGGGGATACCTGCAGGGTGAGGGCACTGAAGCTTTCTTT. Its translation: CSVTGGYLQGEGTEAFF.

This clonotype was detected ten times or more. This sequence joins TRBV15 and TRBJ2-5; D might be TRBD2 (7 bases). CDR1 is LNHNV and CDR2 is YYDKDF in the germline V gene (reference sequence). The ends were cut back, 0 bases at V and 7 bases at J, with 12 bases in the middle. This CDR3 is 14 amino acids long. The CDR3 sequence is CATSREQGGGTQYF. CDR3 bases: TGTGCCACCAGCAGAGAGCAGGGAGGGGGGACCCAGTACTTC.

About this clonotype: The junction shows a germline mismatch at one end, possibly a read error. The CDR3 loop is CASSLEGWGSPLHF. Written as DNA, the CDR3 is TGTGCCAGCAGTTTGGAGGGTTGGGGTTCACCCCTCCACTTT. The genes are TRBV5-6 and TRBJ1-6; D uncertain. CDR1 and CDR2 from the germline V gene are SGHDT and YYEEEE. CDR3 length: 14 residues.

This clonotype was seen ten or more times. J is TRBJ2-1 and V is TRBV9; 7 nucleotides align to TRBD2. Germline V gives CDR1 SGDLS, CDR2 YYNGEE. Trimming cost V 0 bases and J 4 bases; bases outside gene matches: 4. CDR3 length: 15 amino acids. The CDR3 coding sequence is TGTGCCAGCAGCGTAGCCGGCGGGGGTTACAATGAGCAGTTCTTC. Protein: CASSVAGGGYNEQFF.

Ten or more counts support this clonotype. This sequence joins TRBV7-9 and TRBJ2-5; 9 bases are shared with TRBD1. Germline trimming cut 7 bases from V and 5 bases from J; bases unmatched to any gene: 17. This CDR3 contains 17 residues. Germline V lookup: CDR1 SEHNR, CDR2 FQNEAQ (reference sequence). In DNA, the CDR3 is TGTGCCAGCACACCGGGACAGGGCTTTGTTCGGCGGGAGACCCAGTACTTC. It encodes CASTPGQGFVRRETQYF.